The sequence of this T cell receptor beta chain was determined in a study of cytomegalovirus exposure and HLA in healthy donors. Notes on the study in general: The productive fraction for most TCR beta V segments was about 87% or about 30% in an earlier analysis.

As to this clone: What it binds is not known.

Each of the donors was a healthy bone marrow donor. PCR employed 60 Vbeta and 13 Jbeta primers. Sequencing was performed with immunoSEQ multiplex PCR; in TCRdb, only in-frame clones are kept and a portion is missing. Among roughly 130,000 clones listed, over 60% were seen once. With 5 bases removed from V and 5 bases from J, the gap between germline ends came to 21 bases. This CDR3 contains 16 residues. In germline, CDR1 is MNHEY, CDR2 SMNVEV (reference sequence). The chain couples TRBV27 to TRBJ1-2; weak D call: TRBD1 (6 bases). This receptor was identified in a human donor in good health. Source material: PBMCs. The CDR3 reads CASSTTPGRGGYGYTF. The CDR3 DNA reads as TGTGCCAGCAGTACCACACCGGGGAGAGGGGGATATGGCTACACCTTC.